This TCR beta chain is drawn from a study of shared clonotypes between healthy human individuals (dated by TCRdb to 2018 to 2020). For the study in its entirety: A couple of women and a few men aged 18 to 49 years were included in the cohort. Per donor, three plates each were used for CD4 naive and CD4 memory, two for CD8 naive, and one for CD8 memory. The study deeply sequenced blood TCR repertoires of five healthy adults to estimate repertoire size and the extent of clonotype sharing between individuals. Different laboratories and diverse techniques were used to prepare libraries and sequence TCR repertoires, to increase sequencing depth and limit assay-specific biases. Leukapheresis yielded between about 0.8 and 9.5 billion PBMCs per donor.

Donors were healthy HIV-negative adults with no recently reported acute infections or vaccinations. Every donor was a Caucasian adult residing in Nashville, Tennessee, USA. Magnetic negative selection was used to enrich CD4+ T cells, after which naive cells were positively selected on CD45RA and the negative fraction became the memory subset. After blood collection by leukapheresis, PBMCs were isolated using Ficoll-Histopaque density gradient centrifugation and then cryopreserved in the vapor phase of liquid nitrogen. Analytical flow cytometry was used to check the purity and quantity of every magnetically sorted T cell population. Genomic DNA was isolated from every sorted fraction and measured by UV absorbance on a Nanodrop 2000c. Overall results and qualifications from the work: Approximately 5% of naive CD4, approximately 3.7% of naive CD8, roughly 2.4% of memory CD4, and 0.4% of memory CD8 clonotypes were shared across a few donors. Naive subsets generally had larger estimated clonotype richness than memory subsets did. Clonotypes shared by all four sorted-subset donors showed higher generation probabilities than non-shared clonotypes. Sampling was restricted to blood, and TCR repertoires in tissue are likely to differ from TCR repertoires in blood. Incomplete sequencing was indicated by rarefaction of sorted-subset datasets, despite the large sequencing depth. Pairwise subsampling indicated that sequencing depth was expected to affect the degree of clonotype sharing among donors. The small number of donors limited the genetic and exposure-history diversity represented.

Inclusive of the bounding cysteine and phenylalanine, the CDR3 is 17 residues long. CDR3 DNA is the only sequence kept; it has 51 bases, read in frame from the first base. Germline trimming amounts to 4 bases on V and 8 bases on J, with 18 as the count of junction bases outside the gene matches. According to the germline V gene, CDR1 reads SGHRS and CDR2 reads YFSETQ. This clone was found a few times. Its antigen specificity is not known. No base qualities exist here, and no much larger clone lies one base off it. TCR CDR3 regions were amplified from genomic DNA by multiplex PCR using the deep immunoSEQ assay. Genomic DNA extracted from each cell subset was distributed evenly over all wells of several immunoSEQ 96-well plates, and each plate served as one replicate. Each replicate PCR for sorted subsets received roughly 0.2 ug genomic DNA, equal to tens of thousands of T cell genomes. Purified libraries were quantified with a Qubit 3.0 fluorometer, sized on a Bioanalyzer 2100, and re-quantified with the KAPA Library Quantification kit. A separate single-read 150-cycle Illumina NextSeq 550 flow cell was used to sequence each immunoSEQ 96-well plate. The paper's processing steps were these. Because the immunoSEQ output included only junctional sequences and no quality scores, the filtering could not be the same as the filtering used for full-length reads. To assign V/J genes and CDR3, sequences were annotated using PyIR, a Python wrapper for IgBLAST v1.9, with IMGT germline references. Any read was removed if the V/J assignment was weak (E-value above 1e-6), the CDR3 was missing, or the read contained stop codons, out-of-frame junctions, or ambiguous translated residues. A V3J clonotype was defined by an identical inferred V gene, J gene, and CDR3 amino acid sequence. The percentage overlap between two repertoires was calculated by dividing the number of shared unique clonotypes by the size of the smaller repertoire. Richness of each repertoire was evaluated using RTK rarefaction, the Chao1 estimator, and Recon v2.1 estimates of unobserved clonotypes. Generation probabilities for all TCRbeta clonotypes obtained by the gDNA method from a handful of donors were computed using OLGA. Sourced from immuneACCESS, this table was stored by TCRdb with only in-frame sequences that have V and J called. A share of the clones is absent; for the studies checked, an unresolved V gene accounts for under half, and the remainder has no known explanation. V and J calls and clone size are those listed in that table; D and trimming were worked out from the DNA. The sample includes roughly 760,000 clones, with approximately 79% observed a single time. Jointly, the top ten make up more than 1.5% of the sample.

The specimen was memory CD4+ T cells sorted from blood. The meaning of the sample's cell subset or site label: CD45RA-negative fraction. This receptor was obtained from a woman between 25 and 40 years old in good health. The sequence links TRBV5-1 to TRBJ1-1; 9 central nucleotides agree with TRBD1. The DNA sequence reads TGCGCCAGCAGCCTGGGACCCCCGGGACAGGGTTCTTGGGAAGCTTTCTTT. Translated, it gives CASSLGPPGQGSWEAFF.